Below, 27 T cell receptor beta chains from the same sample are listed, as sequenced in a study of shared clonotypes between healthy human individuals (dated by TCRdb to 2018 to 2020). Library generation was performed with the immunoSEQ multiplex PCR assay. TCRdb obtained this table from immuneACCESS and retained in-frame rearrangements with V and J assigned. These tables miss some clones; where compared with another copy, unresolved V genes account for less than half of the shortfall, and the remainder is unexplained. A total of a few million clones appear in this sample, 90% to 95% of them only once. The ten largest clones capture approximately 0.4% of the sample. The sequenced sample consisted of naive CD4+ T cells from PBMCs. The cell subset or site label on this specimen signifies: CD45RA+ positively selected. All receptors derive from a young man in good health. Some clones in this sample may be carry-over from other donors' samples.

The count of this clone is one. CDR3 protein: CASSEYPGTNEKLFF. For the CDR3, the DNA is TGTGCCAGCAGTGAATATCCCGGGACTAATGAAAAACTGTTTTTT. This rearrangement joins TRBV2 to TRBJ1-4; D is undetermined. CDR3 length equals 15 residues. Trimming removed 2 bases at V and 2 bases at J, with 9 bases between. Germline-derived CDR1 and CDR2 are SNHLY and FYNNEI.

The chain is built from TRBV6-6 and TRBJ2-7; 15 bases are shared with TRBD2. After removal of 6 bases from V and 2 bases from J, the junction contained 5 bases not matched to a gene. The germline gives CDR1 MNHNY, CDR2 SVGAGI (reference sequence). CDR3 length equals 16 residues. DNA for the CDR3: TGTGCCAGCAGCCCGAGGACTAGCGGGAGGGCCTACGAGCAGTACTTC. This translates into CASSPRTSGRAYEQYF.

V and J are TRBV12-5 and TRBJ2-3; the match to TRBD2 covers 8 bases. Germline CDR1 reads LGHNT; CDR2 reads FRNRAP. The CDR3 is 14 amino acids. Trimming took 2 bases from V and 4 from J; bases not matched to a gene: 2. For the CDR3, the DNA is TGTGCTAGTGGTTTGTCCGGGGGGGCAGATACGCAGTATTTT. This gives the protein CASGLSGGADTQYF. Looking up the rest from reference TRBV12-5 and TRBJ2-3 gives the full variable domain: DARVTQTPRHKVTEMGQEVTMRCQPILGHNTVFWYRQTMMQGLELLAYFRNRAPLDDSGMPKDRFSAEMPDATLATLKIQPSEPRDSAVYFCASGLSGGADTQYFGPGTRLTVL.

J is TRBJ1-2 and V is TRBV28; 9 bases align to TRBD1. CDR1 is MDHEN, CDR2 SYDVKM, per germline. Losses at the gene ends were 3 bases for V and 12 bases for J; bases not matched to a gene: 11. The CDR3 is 14 residues long. In nucleotides, the CDR3 is TGTGCCAGCAGTTTTCCGGGACAGGGAAGGGGTCACACCTTC. It yields the protein CASSFPGQGRGHTF.

The chain is built from TRBV7-9 and TRBJ2-3; 13 bases map to TRBD2. CDR3 length equals 16 residues. The germline gives CDR1 SEHNR, CDR2 FQNEAQ (reference sequence). The V segment lost 4 bases and the J segment 3 bases; nucleotides outside the gene matches: 4. CDR3 in DNA: TGTGCCAGCAGCTCCCGGACTAGCGGGAGAACAGATACGCAGTATTTT. Translating gives CASSSRTSGRTDTQYF.

The chain carries TRBV11-2 and TRBJ2-1, with 13 bases matching TRBD2. Germline-derived CDR1 and CDR2 are SGHAT and FQNNGV. The V gene end was trimmed by 5 bases and the J gene end by 1 base; junction bases not matched to a gene: 8. This CDR3 contains 18 residues. CDR3 protein: CASSPWTSGSNSYNEQFF. CDR3 DNA: TGTGCCAGCAGCCCCTGGACTAGCGGGAGTAATTCCTACAATGAGCAGTTCTTC.

The gene calls are TRBV6-1 and TRBJ2-1; D not resolved. CDR1 MNHNS and CDR2 SASEGT come from the germline V gene. V lost 8 bases, J lost 9 bases, and 17 bases lay in between. This CDR3 spans 13 amino acids. In DNA form, the CDR3 reads TGTGCCAGCCTCCAATTATACGGGCGTGAGCAGTTCTTC. Its translation: CASLQLYGREQFF.

The rearrangement links TRBV14 to TRBJ1-2, with D perhaps matching TRBD1 (5 bases). The V gene lost 3 bases and the J gene lost 4 bases, with 15 bases spanning the gap. CDR3 size: 15 residues. The germline V gene encodes CDR1 SGHDN and CDR2 FVKESK. This CDR3 reads CASSQRQTPSYGYTF. In DNA form, the CDR3 reads TGTGCCAGCAGCCAGAGACAGACCCCATCCTATGGCTACACCTTC.

This chain links TRBV11-2 with TRBJ2-4, with D maybe TRBD2 (6 bases). Germline V CDR1 and CDR2: SGHAT, FQNNGV. With 1 base removed from V and 8 bases from J, the gap between germline ends came to 12 bases. This CDR3 is 14 amino acids long. The CDR3 here is CASSLVGGGDIQYF. For the CDR3, the DNA is TGTGCCAGCAGCTTAGTTGGTGGCGGGGACATTCAGTACTTC.

As regards this clone: Other DNA variants within this sample encode the same CDR3. The CDR3 protein is CASSERGGYTF. CDR3 in DNA: TGTGCCAGCAGTGAGAGGGGCGGCTACACCTTC. J is TRBJ1-2 and V is TRBV2, with D perhaps TRBD1 (5 bases). Germline CDR1 and CDR2: SNHLY and FYNNEI. V lost 3 bases to trimming and J lost 8 bases, with 7 bases between them. The CDR3 length is 11 residues. The full variable domain, rest sourced from reference TRBV2 and TRBJ1-2, is EPEVTQTPSHQVTQMGQEVILRCVPISNHLYFYWYRQILGQKVEFLVSFYNNEISEKSEIFDDQFSVERPDGSNFTLKIRSTKLEDSAMYFCASSERGGYTFGSGTRLTVV.

The chain couples TRBV7-2 to TRBJ2-5; TRBD1 matches at 9 bases. V trimming: 5 bases; J trimming: 3 bases; junction bases outside the gene matches: 4. The CDR3 contains 14 residues. Germline V gives CDR1 SGHTA, CDR2 FQGNSA. DNA of the CDR3: TGTGCCAGCAGCCAGGACAGGGGTAAAGAGACCCAGTACTTC. It translates to CASSQDRGKETQYF.

As for this clone: Other DNA variants within this sample encode the same CDR3. CDR3 residues: CASSSQYQPQHF. As DNA, the CDR3 is TGTGCCAGCAGCTCCCAATATCAGCCCCAGCATTTT. The chain links TRBV7-8 to TRBJ1-5; D call uncertain. Trimming left V 4 bases short and J 5 bases short, with 6 bases between. CDR1 SGHVS and CDR2 FQNEAQ come from the germline V gene. This CDR3 comprises 12 residues.

The table lists this clone with a few counts. Distinct nucleotide sequences in the sample also encode this CDR3. The CDR3 region has the DNA TGCGCCAGCAGCTTGGGGACAGCGAGGAACACTGAAGCTTTCTTT. This encodes CASSLGTARNTEAFF. The chain links TRBV5-1 to TRBJ1-1; TRBD1 might be the D (6 bases). Germline CDR1 reads SGHRS; CDR2 reads YFSETQ. The CDR3 is 15 residues long. V was trimmed by 0 bases and J by 1 base, leaving 10 bases between them.

CDR3 in amino acids: CATSRTFGGRTLSTDTQYF. DNA for the CDR3: TGTGCCACCAGCAGAACCTTTGGCGGGAGGACCCTTAGCACAGATACGCAGTATTTT. V is TRBV15 and J is TRBJ2-3, with 8 bases lining up with TRBD2. The trim removed 2 bases at V and 0 bases at J, leaving 13 bases unmatched. Germline V gene lookup returns CDR1 LNHNV and CDR2 YYDKDF (reference sequence). This CDR3 spans 19 amino acids.

This clone appeared a single time. V is TRBV9 and J is TRBJ1-1; D ambiguous. This CDR3 has 13 amino acids. The germline gives CDR1 SGDLS, CDR2 YYNGEE. V lost 0 bases to trimming and J lost 11 bases, with 14 bases between them. Written as DNA, the CDR3 is TGTGCCAGCAGCGTAGTAGCAGGCTCAACGGCTTTCTTT. Protein product: CASSVVAGSTAFF.

Concerning this clone: The junction departs from the called germline gene at one end, perhaps through a read error. CDR3 loop: CAWSSGLAGVNEQLF. The CDR3 nucleotides read TGTGCCTGGAGTAGTGGCCTAGCGGGAGTTAATGAGCAGCTCTTC. The gene calls are TRBV30 and TRBJ2-1, with 10 positions matching TRBD2. CDR3 length: 15 amino acids. Germline V gives CDR1 GTSNPN, CDR2 SVGIG (reference sequence).

The rearrangement joins TRBV29-1 to TRBJ1-2; D is possibly TRBD1 (5 bases). This CDR3 comprises 13 residues. Germline CDR1 and CDR2: SQVTM and ANQGSEA. Trimming took off 5 bases at V and 7 bases at J, with 17 bases between the two ends. In nucleotides, the CDR3 is TGCAGCGTTCAGGGACGCGGAGTTAGTGGCTACACCTTC. It translates to CSVQGRGVSGYTF.

On this clone itself: The sample holds other DNA sequences that translate to the same CDR3. The chain uses TRBV7-3 and TRBJ2-7, with TRBD1 as a possible D gene (5 bases). This CDR3 spans 14 amino acids. Trimming removed 0 bases at V and 4 bases at J, with 10 bases between. Germline values: CDR1 SGHTA, CDR2 FQGTGA. The CDR3 loop is CASSLTSGAYEQYF. The CDR3 DNA reads as TGTGCCAGCAGCTTAACTAGTGGGGCGTACGAGCAGTACTTC.

This chain uses TRBV9 with TRBJ1-3; 9 bases fit TRBD1. The CDR3 covers 16 residues. Germline-derived CDR1 and CDR2 are SGDLS and YYNGEE. The V segment lost 3 bases and the J segment 4 bases; nucleotides outside the gene matches: 8. The CDR3 DNA is TGTGCCAGCAGCGGGCCCGGGACAGGGTACGGAAACACCATATATTTT. This encodes CASSGPGTGYGNTIYF.

In the case of this clone: One end of the junction does not line up with germline, which may come from a read error. V is TRBV29-1 and J is TRBJ2-1; 10 positions agree with TRBD2. CDR1 and CDR2 (germline): SQVTM, ANQGSEA. This CDR3 contains 15 residues. The CDR3 here is CSVEGTSAYVDEQFF. The CDR3, as DNA: TGCAGCGTGGAAGGGACTAGCGCCTATGTGGATGAGCAGTTCTTC.

The J gene is TRBJ2-7, the V gene TRBV15, with D possibly being TRBD2 (5 bases). Germline CDR1 reads LNHNV; CDR2 reads YYDKDF (reference sequence). Deletions cut 8 bases from V and 1 base from J, with 15 bases between. This CDR3 is 14 amino acids long. CDR3 sequence (DNA): TGTGCCACCCCGGAGAGGGATGGGTCCTACGAGCAGTACTTC. It codes for CATPERDGSYEQYF.

The chain carries TRBV5-6 and TRBJ1-3; D is unresolved. With 4 bases removed from V and 0 bases from J, the gap between germline ends came to 14 bases. The CDR3 sequence is 16 residues long. Looked up from germline, CDR1 is SGHDT and CDR2 is YYEEEE. The CDR3 region is CASSAFVAGSGNTIYF. The CDR3 DNA sequence: TGTGCCAGCAGCGCCTTCGTGGCGGGCTCTGGAAACACCATATATTTT.

Notes on this clone: Other DNA sequences within the sample encode an identical CDR3. The rearrangement uses TRBV29-1 and TRBJ2-5; D not resolved. V was trimmed by 1 base and J by 5 bases, leaving 8 bases between them. The germline V gene encodes CDR1 SQVTM and CDR2 ANQGSEA. The CDR3 is 12 amino acids. The CDR3 loop reads CSVEGGSETQYF. Here the CDR3 DNA reads TGCAGCGTTGAAGGTGGATCTGAGACCCAGTACTTC.

The V call is TRBV2, the J call TRBJ2-1; 10 bases map to TRBD2. This CDR3 spans 15 amino acids. J gave up 8 bases and V 8 bases, and 12 bases lay outside the gene matches. Germline values: CDR1 SNHLY, CDR2 FYNNEI. The CDR3 is CASAREREGSYEQFF. Written as DNA, the CDR3 is TGTGCCAGCGCAAGGGAGCGGGAGGGCAGTTATGAGCAGTTCTTC. Full variable domain (missing parts from reference TRBV2 and TRBJ2-1): EPEVTQTPSHQVTQMGQEVILRCVPISNHLYFYWYRQILGQKVEFLVSFYNNEISEKSEIFDDQFSVERPDGSNFTLKIRSTKLEDSAMYFCASAREREGSYEQFFGPGTRLTVL.

This chain joins TRBV28 and TRBJ1-4; the D is unclear. Trimming pared 4 bases from V and 1 base from J, leaving 10 bases between. The germline CDR1 and CDR2 sequences are MDHEN and SYDVKM. This CDR3 has 15 residues. In DNA form, the CDR3 reads TGTGCCAGCAGTTCGGGGTCGCAAACTAATGAAAAACTGTTTTTT. Amino acids: CASSSGSQTNEKLFF.

This clone was seen just once. The gene calls are TRBV28 and TRBJ1-4; TRBD1 matches 8 bases. J lost 5 bases, V lost 2 bases, and 10 bases had no gene match. This CDR3 contains 17 residues. The germline V gene has CDR1 MDHEN and CDR2 SYDVKM. CDR3 nucleotides: TGTGCCAGCAGTTTACCCCTTTTGTCAGGGGGCAATGAAAAACTGTTTTTT. As protein: CASSLPLLSGGNEKLFF.

This chain uses TRBV28 with TRBJ2-5; possibly TRBD1 for D (7 bases). Germline V gives CDR1 MDHEN, CDR2 SYDVKM. The CDR3 runs to 14 residues. Trimming stripped 6 bases from V and 9 bases from J, with 20 bases between. The CDR3 DNA follows: TGTGCCAGCAGACTCGGACAGCCCAGGGGGGCCCAGTACTTC. Translation: CASRLGQPRGAQYF.